What follows describes a single T cell receptor (beta chain). The sample comes from a study of CD8 T cells in Susac syndrome. The CD8+ and CD4+ T cells were negatively isolated, with the TEMRA cells enriched by FACS. RNA, at about 0.45 to 1 ug, was reverse transcribed with random hexamers. Amplification of TCR beta CDR3 across 54 Vbeta and 13 Jbeta was performed with immunoSEQ multiplex PCR. TCRdb redid the calling of the immunoSEQ multiplex PCR reads with MiXCR, one entry per CDR3 protein. Seen here are 180,000 or so distinct CDR3 sequences, roughly 94% observed once, and the top ten hold approximately 0.094%. The receptor was derived from a human donor in good health. The source material was CD4+ T cells from PBMCs.

CDR3: CSAPPGLAGPVADTQYF. CDR3 nucleotides: TGCAGTGCACCCCCGGGACTAGCGGGACCGGTTGCAGATACGCAGTATTTT. This rearrangement joins TRBV20-1 to TRBJ2-3, with 13 bases that match TRBD2. Germline V CDR1 and CDR2: DFQATT, SNEGSKA (reference sequence). V shed 6 bases, J shed 4 bases, and the junction held 13 bases outside the gene matches. The CDR3 runs 17 residues.